Below are 31 T cell receptor beta chains sequenced from a single sample in a study of T cell responses to AZD1222 COVID-19 vaccine. Profiling relied on immunoSEQ multiplex PCR, and the TCRdb table lists in-frame clones only, not all of them. The profile shows around 130,000 clones, 88% of them singletons. The starting material was peripheral blood, obtained on day 0 of AZD1222 vaccination. All receptors derive from an adult in good health.

In DNA, the CDR3 is TGTGCCAGCAGTCCTCATAACAGGGTAAAACTGTTTTTT. It encodes CASSPHNRVKLFF. The rearrangement links TRBV28 to TRBJ1-4; TRBD1 is a possible D gene (6 bases). The CDR3 is 13 residues long. The ends were cut back, 5 bases at V and 10 bases at J, with 14 bases in the middle. The germline CDR1 and CDR2 sequences are MDHEN and SYDVKM.

The gene calls are TRBV30 and TRBJ2-1; 8 bases fit TRBD1. The V gene end was trimmed by 6 bases and the J gene end by 7 bases; junction bases not matched to a gene: 5. Germline V CDR1 and CDR2: GTSNPN, SVGIG (reference sequence). The CDR3 covers 12 residues. The CDR3 bases are TGTGCCTGTAGTAGACAGGGGAATGAGCAGTTCTTC. This translates into CACSRQGNEQFF.

The rearrangement joins TRBV7-2 to TRBJ2-2; 13 nucleotides align to TRBD2. The V gene end was trimmed by 5 bases and the J gene end by 7 bases; junction bases not matched to a gene: 13. The CDR3 consists of 18 residues. Germline V gives CDR1 SGHTA, CDR2 FQGNSA. The CDR3, as DNA: TGTGCCAGCAGCCCGCGCGTATGGACTAGCGGGAGTTTCGGGGAGCTGTTTTTT. It translates to CASSPRVWTSGSFGELFF.

V gene TRBV28 combines with J gene TRBJ1-5; unclear D gene. V was clipped by 7 bases and J by 0 bases, with 10 bases between them. The CDR3 has 14 amino acids. The germline CDR1 and CDR2 sequences are MDHEN and SYDVKM. CDR3 DNA sequence: TGTGCCAGCACGACACAGTATAGCAATCAGCCCCAGCATTTT. The encoded protein is CASTTQYSNQPQHF.

J is TRBJ1-4 and V is TRBV28, with D uncertain. CDR1 MDHEN and CDR2 SYDVKM come from the germline V gene. This CDR3 has 12 amino acids. V lost 3 bases and J lost 8, with 7 bases in between. The CDR3 is CASSFQVEKLFF. The CDR3, as DNA: TGTGCCAGCAGTTTTCAGGTAGAAAAACTGTTTTTT.

This chain joins TRBV5-1 and TRBJ2-3; the D is unclear. Between the trimmed V and J ends, which lost 0 bases and 2 bases, there was a span of 7 bases. CDR1 is SGHRS, CDR2 YFSETQ, per germline. This CDR3 has 14 residues. The CDR3 DNA reads as TGCGCCAGCAGCTTGGAGGACGTCACAGATACGCAGTATTTT. This gives the protein CASSLEDVTDTQYF.

This clone was recorded only once. The CDR3 DNA sequence: TGTGCCAGCTCACTAACGGACAGGTTTGCTGAAGCTTTCTTT. This gives the protein CASSLTDRFAEAFF. The V and J genes are TRBV18 and TRBJ1-1; 7 bases match TRBD1. CDR3 length: 14 amino acids. Germline V CDR1 and CDR2: KGHSH, LQKENI. V shed 4 bases, J shed 6 bases, and the junction held 8 bases outside the gene matches.

V is TRBV5-1 and J is TRBJ1-2; D may be TRBD1 (6 bases). Germline CDR1 SGHRS, CDR2 YFSETQ. The ends were cut back, 0 bases at V and 6 bases at J, with 12 bases in the middle. The CDR3 has 14 residues. CDR3 sequence reads: CASSLVSGTNGYTF. The CDR3 DNA reads as TGCGCCAGCAGCTTGGTTTCAGGGACAAATGGCTACACCTTC.

The J gene is TRBJ1-3, the V gene TRBV28; D is undetermined. With 8 bases removed from V and 4 bases from J, the gap between germline ends came to 3 bases. Germline V CDR1 and CDR2: MDHEN, SYDVKM. This CDR3 has 10 residues. The chain's CDR3 is CASSGNTIYF. DNA of the CDR3: TGTGCCAGCTCCGGAAACACCATATATTTT.

The rearrangement uses TRBV7-8 and TRBJ1-6; D may be TRBD1 (5 bases). This CDR3 spans 13 amino acids. Germline CDR1 and CDR2: SGHVS and FQNEAQ. V gave up 5 bases and J gave up 8 bases, with 10 bases separating them. Here the CDR3 reads CASSKARDSPLHF. Written as DNA, the CDR3 is TGTGCCAGCAGCAAAGCCAGGGATTCACCCCTCCACTTT.

This chain links TRBV10-3 with TRBJ2-7, with 8 nucleotides matching TRBD1. In germline, CDR1 is ENHRY, CDR2 SYGVKD. This CDR3 comprises 14 residues. With V trimmed by 8 bases and J by 5 bases, 11 bases remained unmatched. In DNA form, the CDR3 reads TGTGCCATCTCCGCGGACAGGGTATTAGACGAGCAGTACTTC. It yields the protein CAISADRVLDEQYF.

This rearrangement joins TRBV4-3 to TRBJ1-4; 7 bases match TRBD1. V was clipped by 1 base and J by 3 bases; unmatched bases: 8. Germline V gene sequence: CDR1 LGHNA, CDR2 YSLEER. The CDR3 contains 17 residues. The CDR3 DNA sequence: TGCGCCAGCAGCCAAGGTTTCGTGGGACAGTCTAATGAAAAACTGTTTTTT. This gives the protein CASSQGFVGQSNEKLFF.

Turning to this clone: The same CDR3 can be traced to other DNA sequences in this sample. CDR3 DNA sequence: TGTGCCAGCATTCTGAACACTGAAGCTTTCTTT. Its translation: CASILNTEAFF. This rearrangement joins TRBV28 to TRBJ1-1, with unresolved D. Trimming removed 7 bases at V and 0 bases at J, with 3 bases between. Germline loops: CDR1 MDHEN, CDR2 SYDVKM. The CDR3 sequence is 11 residues long.

This clone has only one observation. This chain links TRBV30 with TRBJ1-2; TRBD1 matches 9 bases. Germline V gene sequence: CDR1 GTSNPN, CDR2 SVGIG (reference sequence). The CDR3 is 14 residues long. Unmatched junction bases numbered 8, after V lost 5 bases and J lost 4 bases. The CDR3: CAWGTGSFSYGYTF. CDR3 sequence (DNA): TGTGCCTGGGGGACAGGGAGTTTCTCCTATGGCTACACCTTC.

The rearrangement uses TRBV14 and TRBJ2-7; 11 positions agree with TRBD2. The CDR3 extends over 16 amino acids. Germline V lookup: CDR1 SGHDN, CDR2 FVKESK. V lost 2 bases and J lost 3; bases outside the gene matches: 6. The CDR3 spells CASSQSGLAARYEQYF. CDR3 nucleotide sequence: TGTGCCAGCAGCCAATCGGGACTAGCGGCCCGCTACGAGCAGTACTTC.

This clone was detected a few times. This sequence joins TRBV6-4 and TRBJ2-3; possible D gene TRBD1, 6 bases. CDR1 is MRHNA and CDR2 is SNTAGT in the germline V gene. The germline V and J ends were trimmed by 2 bases and 1 base, with 13 bases remaining between them. This CDR3 is built from 16 residues. The CDR3 nucleotides read TGTGCCAGCAGTGACGGGGGCGGAGGCGGCACAGATACGCAGTATTTT. It yields the protein CASSDGGGGGTDTQYF.

On this clone: The sample holds other DNA sequences that translate to the same CDR3. The rearrangement joins TRBV18 to TRBJ2-7; unclear D gene. The V end lost 2 bases, the J end lost 2 bases, and 7 bases lay between the germline ends. Looked up from germline, CDR1 is KGHSH and CDR2 is LQKENI. The CDR3 totals 13 residues. The CDR3 sequence: CASSPGNPYEQYF. The CDR3 coding sequence is TGTGCCAGCTCACCAGGGAACCCCTACGAGCAGTACTTC.

This chain joins TRBV6-2 or TRBV6-3 and TRBJ1-5; D ambiguous. CDR1 MNHEY and CDR2 SVGEGT come from the germline V gene. The CDR3 runs 14 residues. V was shortened by 7 bases and J by 7 bases, with 17 bases between the two germline ends. For the CDR3, the DNA is TGTGCCAGCACCCCCACCGGTGTCCGGCAGCCCCAGCATTTT. This sequence encodes CASTPTGVRQPQHF.

The chain couples TRBV3-1 (or the pseudogene TRBV3-2) to TRBJ1-2; TRBD1 agrees at 11 bases. CDR3 size: 14 residues. V shed 4 bases, J shed 8 bases, and the junction held 6 bases outside the gene matches. In germline, CDR1 is LGHDT, CDR2 YNNKEL (reference sequence). The CDR3 protein is CASSPRDRGSGYTF. The CDR3 DNA follows: TGTGCCAGCAGCCCCCGGGACAGGGGGTCAGGCTACACCTTC.

This clone has a handful of counts. The rearrangement links TRBV30 to TRBJ2-6, with TRBD1 matching 9 bases. Per germline, CDR1 GTSNPN and CDR2 SVGIG (reference sequence). The length of the CDR3 is 17 residues. The V gene end was trimmed by 5 bases and the J gene end by 0 bases; junction bases not matched to a gene: 8. The CDR3 region has the DNA TGTGCCTGGTTAAGGGACAGGGTCCTCTCTGGGGCCAACGTCCTGACTTTC. It specifies CAWLRDRVLSGANVLTF.

The genes are TRBV12-5 and TRBJ2-1; D is undetermined. Germline V gene sequence: CDR1 LGHNT, CDR2 FRNRAP. V was shortened by 0 bases and J by 0 bases, with 9 bases between the two germline ends. This CDR3 region has 16 residues. The CDR3 here is CASGLVVTLSYNEQFF. CDR3 bases: TGTGCTAGTGGTTTGGTAGTGACACTCTCCTACAATGAGCAGTTCTTC.

This sequence joins TRBV6-2 or TRBV6-3 and TRBJ2-7; the D is unclear. This CDR3 comprises 13 residues. Per germline, CDR1 MNHEY and CDR2 SVGEGT. The germline V and J ends were trimmed by 2 bases and 6 bases, with 11 bases remaining between them. For the CDR3, the DNA is TGTGCCAGCAGTTACGGCTCGGCCCGCGAGCAGTACTTC. Amino acids: CASSYGSAREQYF.

The chain combines TRBV6-5 with TRBJ1-1; D perhaps matches TRBD1 (6 bases). Trimming stripped 2 bases from V and 1 base from J, with 14 bases between. Germline V gives CDR1 MNHEY, CDR2 SVGAGI. There are 16 residues in the CDR3. CDR3 DNA: TGTGCCAGCAGTTACCTCGGACAGACAGGGAACACTGAAGCTTTCTTT. This translates into CASSYLGQTGNTEAFF.

This clone was counted a few times. V is TRBV6-2 or TRBV6-3 and J is TRBJ1-1, with D maybe TRBD1 (6 bases). CDR1 and CDR2 (germline): MNHEY, SVGEGT. V lost 6 bases to trimming and J lost 4 bases, with 21 bases between them. The length of the CDR3 is 16 residues. CDR3 region: CASSHPPTGRGTEAFF. The CDR3 region has the DNA TGTGCCAGCAGCCATCCCCCCACAGGGCGGGGCACTGAAGCTTTCTTT.

This clone was observed a handful of times. This chain uses TRBV3-1 (or the pseudogene TRBV3-2) with TRBJ2-1, with 10 bases identical to TRBD2. With 3 bases clipped from V and 7 bases from J, the junction kept 3 bases outside the gene matches. CDR3 length: 14 amino acids. Germline loops: CDR1 LGHDT, CDR2 YNNKEL (reference sequence). CDR3 region: CASSQGLALNEQFF. The CDR3 DNA is TGTGCCAGCAGCCAGGGACTAGCGCTTAATGAGCAGTTCTTC.

The genes are TRBV9 and TRBJ2-1; TRBD2 agrees at 7 bases. V shed 0 bases, J shed 4 bases, and the junction held 4 bases outside the gene matches. Germline V gives CDR1 SGDLS, CDR2 YYNGEE. The length of the CDR3 is 15 residues. The CDR3 is CASSVAGRLYNEQFF. CDR3 DNA sequence: TGTGCCAGCAGCGTAGCCGGGAGGTTGTACAATGAGCAGTTCTTC.

This clone came up once. The rearrangement joins TRBV4-1 to TRBJ2-7; 10 positions agree with TRBD2. V lost 1 base to trimming and J lost 1 base; unmatched junction nucleotides: 7. In germline, CDR1 is MGHRA, CDR2 YSYEKL. CDR3 length: 17 residues. This CDR3 reads CASSQGRLAGPSYEQYF. CDR3 in DNA: TGCGCCAGCAGCCAAGGACGACTAGCGGGTCCTTCCTACGAGCAGTACTTC.

The rearrangement uses TRBV29-1 and TRBJ2-7; 14 positions match TRBD2. Germline CDR1 is SQVTM and CDR2 is ANQGSEA. Trimming at V came to 6 bases and at J to 0 bases, leaving 4 bases not matched to a gene. This CDR3 is built from 15 residues. This chain's CDR3 is CSVEGLAGDSYEQYF. CDR3 sequence (DNA): TGCAGCGTAGAGGGACTAGCGGGAGACTCCTACGAGCAGTACTTC.

The V gene is TRBV20-1, the J gene TRBJ1-2; D call uncertain. With 5 bases removed from V and 4 bases from J, the gap between germline ends came to 5 bases. Germline values: CDR1 DFQATT, CDR2 SNEGSKA (reference sequence). The CDR3 has 10 amino acids. The CDR3 DNA reads TGCAGTGCTTCTATCTATGGCTACACCTTC. Protein sequence: CSASIYGYTF.

The V and J genes are TRBV29-1 and TRBJ2-3; TRBD1 matches at 7 bases. CDR1 SQVTM and CDR2 ANQGSEA come from the germline V gene. This CDR3 is built from 13 residues. V trimming: 6 bases; J trimming: 2 bases; junction bases outside the gene matches: 5. CDR3 nucleotides: TGCAGCGTGAAGGGACAGTACACAGATACGCAGTATTTT. Residues: CSVKGQYTDTQYF.

The chain is built from TRBV7-2 and TRBJ2-7, with unresolved D. Trimming shortened V by 4 bases and J by 5 bases, and 21 bases separated the two germline ends. Looked up from germline, CDR1 is SGHTA and CDR2 is FQGNSA. This CDR3 contains 16 residues. The CDR3, as DNA: TGTGCCAGCAGCTCACGACCGGGCCGTCCAAGGAACGAGCAGTACTTC. It encodes CASSSRPGRPRNEQYF. The full variable domain, in which reference TRBV7-2 and TRBJ2-7 provide the parts outside the CDR3, is GAGVSQSPSNKVTEKGKDVELRCDPISGHTALYWYRQSLGQGLEFLIYFQGNSAPDKSGLPSDRFSAERTGGSVSTLTIQRTQQEDSAVYLCASSSRPGRPRNEQYFGPGTRLTVT.